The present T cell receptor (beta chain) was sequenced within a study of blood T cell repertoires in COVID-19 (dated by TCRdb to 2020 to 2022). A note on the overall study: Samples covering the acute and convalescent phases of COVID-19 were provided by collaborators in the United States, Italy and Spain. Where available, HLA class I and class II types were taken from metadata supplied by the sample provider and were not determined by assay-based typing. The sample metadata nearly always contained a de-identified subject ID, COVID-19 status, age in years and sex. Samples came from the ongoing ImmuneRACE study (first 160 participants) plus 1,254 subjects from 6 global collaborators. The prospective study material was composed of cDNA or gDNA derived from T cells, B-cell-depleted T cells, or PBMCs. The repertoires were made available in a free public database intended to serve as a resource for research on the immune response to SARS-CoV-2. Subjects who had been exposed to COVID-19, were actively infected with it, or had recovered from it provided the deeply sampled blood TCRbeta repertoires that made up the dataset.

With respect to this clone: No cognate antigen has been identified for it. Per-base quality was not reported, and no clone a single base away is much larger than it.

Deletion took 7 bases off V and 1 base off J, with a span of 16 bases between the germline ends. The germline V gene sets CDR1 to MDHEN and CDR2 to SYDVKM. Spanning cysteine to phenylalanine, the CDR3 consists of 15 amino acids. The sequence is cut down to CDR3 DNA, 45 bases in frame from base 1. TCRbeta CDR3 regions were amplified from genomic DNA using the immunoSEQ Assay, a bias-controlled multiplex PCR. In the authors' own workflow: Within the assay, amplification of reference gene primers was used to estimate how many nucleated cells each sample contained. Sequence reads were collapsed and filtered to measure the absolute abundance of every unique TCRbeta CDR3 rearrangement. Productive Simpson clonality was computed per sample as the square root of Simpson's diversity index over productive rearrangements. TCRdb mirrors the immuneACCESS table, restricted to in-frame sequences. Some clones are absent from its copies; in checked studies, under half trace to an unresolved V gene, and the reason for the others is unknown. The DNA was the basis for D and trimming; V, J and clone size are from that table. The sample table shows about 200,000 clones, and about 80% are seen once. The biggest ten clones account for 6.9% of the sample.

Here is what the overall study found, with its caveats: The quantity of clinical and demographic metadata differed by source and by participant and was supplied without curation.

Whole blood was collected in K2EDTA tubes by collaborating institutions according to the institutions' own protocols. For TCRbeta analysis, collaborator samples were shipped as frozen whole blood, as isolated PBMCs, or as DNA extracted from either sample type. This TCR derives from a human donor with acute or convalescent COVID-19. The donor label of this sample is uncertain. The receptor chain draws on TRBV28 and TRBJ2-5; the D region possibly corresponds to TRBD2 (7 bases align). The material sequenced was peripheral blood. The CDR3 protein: CASISAGAGQETQYF. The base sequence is TGTGCCAGCATTTCTGCGGGGGCGGGCCAAGAGACCCAGTACTTC.